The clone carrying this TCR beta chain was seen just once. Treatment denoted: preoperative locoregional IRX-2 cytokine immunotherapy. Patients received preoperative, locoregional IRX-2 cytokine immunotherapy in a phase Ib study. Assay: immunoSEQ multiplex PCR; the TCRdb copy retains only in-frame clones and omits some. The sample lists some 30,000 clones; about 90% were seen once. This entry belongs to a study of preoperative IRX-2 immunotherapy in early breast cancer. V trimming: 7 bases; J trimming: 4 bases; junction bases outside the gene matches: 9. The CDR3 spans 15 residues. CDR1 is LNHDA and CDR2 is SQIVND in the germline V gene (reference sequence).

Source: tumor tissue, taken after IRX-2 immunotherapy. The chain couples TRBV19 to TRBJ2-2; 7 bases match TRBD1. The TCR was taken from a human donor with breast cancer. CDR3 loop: CASTVTGWSTGELFF. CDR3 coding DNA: TGTGCCAGTACGGTGACAGGGTGGAGCACCGGGGAGCTGTTTTTT.